This T cell receptor beta chain stems from a study of T cell responses to AZD1222 COVID-19 vaccine. Study findings and constraints: Regions 160-218 and 743-854 dominated among vaccine-associated CD4 TCRs spanning spike. Just a handful of AZD1222 recipients tested seropositive at baseline. Donors in the cohort were predominantly white British and more often female, and clonal diversity was possibly underestimated.

V was pared by 8 bases and J by 0 bases, with 10 bases between. CDR1 and CDR2 (germline): LNHDA, SQIVND (reference sequence). The CDR3 is 13 residues long. The protocol was immunoSEQ multiplex PCR, while the TCRdb copy is restricted to in-frame clones and leaves out a portion. The repertoire has 140,000 to 150,000 clones, roughly four fifths of them found once; the top ten carry 4.1%. Concerning this clone itself: Its antigen is as yet unknown.

V usage is TRBV19 and J usage is TRBJ1-1; weak D call: TRBD1 (5 bases). This TCR came from an adult in good health. The sample consisted of peripheral blood, taken on day 0 of MenACWY control vaccination. The CDR3 sequence is CASQRGMNTEAFF. The CDR3 nucleotides read TGTGCCAGTCAGAGGGGCATGAACACTGAAGCTTTCTTT.